These T cell receptor beta chains were read from a single sample in a study of tumor-infiltrating lymphocytes in primary liver carcinoma. A single record per CDR3 protein comes from TCRdb applying MiXCR to the multiplex PCR reads. The repertoire holds a few hundred thousand distinct CDR3 sequences, with around three fifths as singletons. The specimen was peripheral blood. The receptor source for this set is a woman in her thirties with primary liver carcinoma and hepatitis B virus infection. Both conserved end residues are part of each CDR3. Each record gives: CDR3 length, clone size, V gene, D gene, J gene, CDR3 DNA, CDR3 protein. A D gene is named only where the DNA matches it firmly. The listing skips clone size in some rows; elsewhere it reads once, few, many or a size class.

15,.,TRBV4-3,.,TRBJ2-1,TGCGCCAGCAGCCTACAGTGTGCGGGCTACAATGAGCAGTTCTTC,CASSLQCAGYNEQFF
21,.,TRBV4-2,TRBD2,TRBJ2-3,TGTGCCAGCAGCCAGGGCGGGGCGAGGTTGCTAGCGGGAGGAAGCGCAGATACGCAGTATTTT,CASSQGGARLLAGGSADTQYF
15,few,TRBV7-9,TRBD1,TRBJ1-1,TGTGCCAGCAGCTTAGGACAGGGGGCAGCCACTGAAGCTTTCTTT,CASSLGQGAATEAFF
14,.,TRBV5-6,.,TRBJ1-6,TGTGCCAGCAGCAGGAGGGGACAACGATCACCCCTCCACTTT,CASSRRGQRSPLHF
13,few,TRBV12-3/TRBV12-4,.,TRBJ2-5,TGTGCCAGCAGTTTTTACAGAAAAGAGACCCAGTACTTC,CASSFYRKETQYF
15,.,TRBV6-5,.,TRBJ2-5,TGTGCCAGCAGTTACTCCAACGGATATAGGGAGACCCAGTACTTC,CASSYSNGYRETQYF
13,once,TRBV6-1,.,TRBJ2-2,TGTGTCAGCAAGAGGGAGAACACCGGGGAGCTGTTTTTT,CVSKRENTGELFF
15,.,TRBV7-8,.,TRBJ1-4,TGTGCCAGCGGCCTGGACAGTCGTCGTAATGAAAGACTGTTTTTT,CASGLDSRRNERLFF
15,once,TRBV6-5,TRBD2,TRBJ2-5,TGTGCCAGCACGCGTAGCGGGAGGCCTCAAGAGACCCAGTACTTC,CASTRSGRPQETQYF
13,.,TRBV7-9,.,TRBJ1-5,TGTGCCAACAGCTTTGGAGGGGAGCAGCCCCAGCATTTT,CANSFGGEQPQHF
15,few,TRBV5-4,TRBD1,TRBJ2-1,TGTGCCAGCAGCTCCGCAGACAGGGTGGGGAATGAGCAGTTCTTC,CASSSADRVGNEQFF
15,.,TRBV7-2,.,TRBJ2-7,TGTGCCAGCAGTCCCCGTAGGGACGCCTTCTACGAGCAGTACTTC,CASSPRRDAFYEQYF
11,few,TRBV5-4,.,TRBJ2-1,TGTGCCAGCAGCTGGGAGGCGGTTCAGTTCTTC,CASSWEAVQFF
14,many,TRBV11-2,.,TRBJ2-4,TGTGCCAGCAGCTTAGGGGGGGCCAAAAACATTCAGTACTTC,CASSLGGAKNIQYF
13,few,TRBV12-3/TRBV12-4,.,TRBJ1-5,TGTGCCAGCAGTTTTCTAGGCAATCAGCCCCAGCATTTT,CASSFLGNQPQHF
15,.,TRBV7-9,TRBD1,TRBJ2-3,TGTGCCAGCAGCTTGGGACAGGGGGCCGCAGATACGCAGTATTTT,CASSLGQGAADTQYF
12,.,TRBV29-1,.,TRBJ2-3,TGCAGCGCAGGACCCCTGCCAGATACGCAGTATTTT,CSAGPLPDTQYF
13,once,TRBV5-4,.,TRBJ1-1,TGTGCCATACAGGGTCGGGTGAACACTGAAGCTTTCTTT,CAIQGRVNTEAFF
13,.,TRBV5-5,.,TRBJ1-1,TGTGCCTCCGCGTGGCTCATGAACACTGAAGCTTTCTTT,CASAWLMNTEAFF
14,few,TRBV12-3/TRBV12-4,.,TRBJ2-3,TGTGCCAGCACCCCCGGACTCCGTAAGGATACGCAGTATTTT,CASTPGLRKDTQYF
15,.,TRBV12-3/TRBV12-4,TRBD2,TRBJ2-2,TGTGCCAGCAGTGTTGCGGGAGGGCACACCGGGGAGCTGTTTTTT,CASSVAGGHTGELFF
15,.,TRBV13,TRBD1,TRBJ1-1,TGTGTCAGCAGCCCCCGCCAGACAGGGGCCGCTGAAGCTTTCTTT,CVSSPRQTGAAEAFF
16,.,TRBV7-9,.,TRBJ2-7,TGTGCCAGCAGCTTTACAGGGTCCCATGGGGGCTACGAGCAGTACTTC,CASSFTGSHGGYEQYF
12,.,TRBV7-9,.,TRBJ2-3,TGTGCCAGCAGCTCTTCCGTAGATACGCAGTATTTT,CASSSSVDTQYF
16,.,TRBV12-3/TRBV12-4,TRBD2,TRBJ2-2,TGTGCCAGCAGTGGCCGCGTAGCGGGATATACCGGGGAGCTGTTTTTT,CASSGRVAGYTGELFF
12,.,TRBV28,TRBD1,TRBJ2-1,TGTGCCAGCAGGGACAGGGAGAATGAGCAGTTCTTC,CASRDRENEQFF
15,.,TRBV30,TRBD2,TRBJ2-7,TGTGCCTGGAGAGCCGGGACTAGCGGGAGTCGGGAGCAGTACTTC,CAWRAGTSGSREQYF
14,few,TRBV6-5,.,TRBJ1-2,TGTGCCAGCAGTCTAACCTGGGACCTCTATGGCTACACCTTC,CASSLTWDLYGYTF
14,.,TRBV7-2,.,TRBJ2-7,TGTGCCAGCAGCTTAGGCCGGCAGAGCTACGAGCAGTACTTC,CASSLGRQSYEQYF
13,many,TRBV12-3/TRBV12-4,.,TRBJ1-1,TGTGCCAGCAGTTTTGTAGGGCCCACTGAAGCTTTCTTT,CASSFVGPTEAFF
14,.,TRBV5-5,.,TRBJ2-7,TGTGCCAGCAGCTTGATGCAGGGGGGATACGAGCAGTACTTC,CASSLMQGGYEQYF
15,many,TRBV4-1,.,TRBJ2-6,TGCGCCAGCAGCCGAACTTACTCTGGGGCCAACGTCCTGACTTTC,CASSRTYSGANVLTF
15,.,TRBV11-1,TRBD2,TRBJ2-7,TGTGCCAGTAGCCAGACCGGGACTAGCCCCTACGAGCAGTACTTC,CASSQTGTSPYEQYF
14,.,TRBV5-6,.,TRBJ2-1,TGTGCCAGCAGCGGAGGAGGGGGATCAAATGGGCAGTTCTTC,CASSGGGGSNGQFF
13,few,TRBV24-1,.,TRBJ2-1,TGTGCCACCAGTCGGGGCTCCTACAATGAGCAGTTCTTC,CATSRGSYNEQFF
18,many,TRBV12-3/TRBV12-4,.,TRBJ1-5,TGTGCCAGCACCACCATTAGAGGAACAGGACGGGAAGATCAGCCCCAGCATTTT,CASTTIRGTGREDQPQHF